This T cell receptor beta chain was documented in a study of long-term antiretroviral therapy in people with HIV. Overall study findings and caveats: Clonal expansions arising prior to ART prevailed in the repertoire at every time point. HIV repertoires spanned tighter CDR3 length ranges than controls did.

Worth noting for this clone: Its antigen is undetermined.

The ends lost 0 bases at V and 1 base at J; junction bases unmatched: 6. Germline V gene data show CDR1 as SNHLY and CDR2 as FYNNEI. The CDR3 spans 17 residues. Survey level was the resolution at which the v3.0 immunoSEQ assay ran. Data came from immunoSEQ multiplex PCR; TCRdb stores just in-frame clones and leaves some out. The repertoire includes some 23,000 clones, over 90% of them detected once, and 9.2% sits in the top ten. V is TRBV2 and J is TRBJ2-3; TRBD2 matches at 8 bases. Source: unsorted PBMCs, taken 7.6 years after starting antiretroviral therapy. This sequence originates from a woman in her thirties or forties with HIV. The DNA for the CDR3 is TGTGCCAGCAGTGAAGCGCAGAGCGGGAGCCGCACAGATACGCAGTATTTT. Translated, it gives CASSEAQSGSRTDTQYF.